These 9 T cell receptor beta chains were all obtained from the same sample, sequenced in a study of T cell changes during pregnancy in multiple sclerosis. Profiled with immunoSEQ multiplex PCR; TCRdb holds only in-frame clones, not every one. Of 100,000 to 150,000 clones listed, approximately 93% are singletons. Material: peripheral blood, obtained before pregnancy. All receptors come from a female donor with multiple sclerosis, enrolled in a pregnancy study.

This chain joins TRBV18 and TRBJ1-3, with D possibly being TRBD1 (6 bases). V lost 2 bases, J lost 2 bases, and 10 bases lay in between. The germline CDR1 and CDR2 sequences are KGHSH and LQKENI. CDR3 length: 15 amino acids. The CDR3 sequence: CASSPKGGPGNTIYF. The CDR3 coding sequence is TGTGCCAGCTCACCAAAGGGGGGGCCTGGAAACACCATATATTTT.

The chain recombines TRBV7-2 with TRBJ2-1; 7 nucleotides match TRBD2. Trimming at V came to 3 bases and at J to 7 bases, leaving 9 bases not matched to a gene. This CDR3 region has 15 residues. Germline V gene lookup returns CDR1 SGHTA and CDR2 FQGNSA. This chain's CDR3 is CASSFEGGPWNEQFF. DNA for the CDR3: TGTGCCAGCAGCTTTGAGGGAGGGCCATGGAATGAGCAGTTCTTC.

V gene TRBV11-2 combines with J gene TRBJ2-7, with D possibly TRBD2 on 5 matching bases. The CDR3 sequence is 15 residues long. Germline V gene sequence: CDR1 SGHAT, CDR2 FQNNGV. V was pared by 5 bases and J by 2 bases, with 16 bases between. CDR3 DNA sequence: TGTGCCAGCAGCCCTCCTGGGCTAGCTACCTACGAGCAGTACTTC. Translating gives CASSPPGLATYEQYF.

The J gene is TRBJ1-2, the V gene TRBV14; possible D gene TRBD1, 6 bases. V was shortened by 5 bases and J by 4 bases, with 11 bases between the two germline ends. Germline V gene sequence: CDR1 SGHDN, CDR2 FVKESK. This CDR3 is 13 amino acids long. CDR3 region: CASSDTGIYGYTF. In nucleotides, the CDR3 is TGTGCCAGCAGCGACACAGGGATCTATGGCTACACCTTC.

The CDR3 sequence is CASSEIGLQGRETQYF. The CDR3 bases are TGTGCCAGCAGTGAGATCGGGTTGCAGGGAAGGGAGACCCAGTACTTC. The gene calls are TRBV6-1 and TRBJ2-5, with a possible D match to TRBD1 (5 bases). This CDR3 spans 16 amino acids. V shed 3 bases and J shed 5 bases, with 19 bases lying between them. Germline V lookup: CDR1 MNHNS, CDR2 SASEGT.

This clone has only one observation. The chain links TRBV21-1 to TRBJ2-1; the tabulated D call, TRBD2, remains unverified against the DNA. TRBV21-1 is tagged as a pseudogene. The CDR3 runs 18 residues. CDR3 coding DNA: TGTGCCAGCAGCAAAGGGAGGACTAGCGGGAGTACCTACAATGAGCAGTTCTTC. It is translated as CASSKGRTSGSTYNEQFF.

The chain combines TRBV7-6 with TRBJ2-5; 7 positions agree with TRBD2. The CDR3 runs to 16 residues. V shed 0 bases and J 4 bases; nucleotides not matched to a gene: 8. CDR1 and CDR2 (germline): SGHVS, FNYEAQ. The CDR3 DNA reads as TGTGCCAGCAGCTTAGCGGGCTTAAGGGAGGGAGAGACCCAGTACTTC. Its protein product is CASSLAGLREGETQYF.

The chain is built from TRBV6-5 and TRBJ2-7; D is possibly TRBD2 (5 bases). Trimming took off 0 bases at V and 6 bases at J, with 12 bases between the two ends. Looked up from germline, CDR1 is MNHEY and CDR2 is SVGAGI. This CDR3 comprises 14 residues. The CDR3 is CASSYSRIEGEQYF. The CDR3, as DNA: TGTGCCAGCAGTTACTCTAGGATAGAGGGCGAGCAGTACTTC.

The chain combines TRBV2 with TRBJ1-4, with 8 bases matching TRBD1. V shed 9 bases and J 5 bases; nucleotides not matched to a gene: 2. The CDR3 is 12 amino acids. Germline assignment: CDR1 SNHLY and CDR2 FYNNEI. CDR3 coding DNA: TGTGCCAGTAGGACAGGGAATGAAAAACTGTTTTTT. Translating gives CASRTGNEKLFF.